Following are 24 T cell receptor beta chains from one sample sequenced in a study of shared clonotypes between healthy human individuals. Assay used: immunoSEQ multiplex PCR; TCRdb lists only in-frame clones, some missing. The repertoire holds more than 2,000,000 clones, with around nine tenths as singletons. Sequencing was performed on naive CD4+ T cells sorted from blood. Subset indicated: CD45RA+ positively selected. Receptors originate from a man younger than 35 in good health.

The V and J genes are TRBV30 and TRBJ2-3; weak D call: TRBD1 (7 bases). CDR3 size: 13 residues. Germline-derived CDR1 and CDR2 are GTSNPN and SVGIG (reference sequence). Deletions cut 5 bases from V and 3 bases from J, with 12 bases between. CDR3 DNA sequence: TGTGCCTGGGTCCCAGGGGGGACAGATACGCAGTATTTT. This sequence encodes CAWVPGGTDTQYF.

The J gene is TRBJ2-7, the V gene TRBV19; 9 bases match TRBD1. CDR3 length equals 14 residues. The junction had 7 bases not matched to a gene; V was cut back by 3 bases and J by 7 bases. The germline gives CDR1 LNHDA, CDR2 SQIVND (reference sequence). For the CDR3, the DNA is TGTGCCAGTAGTATTCCGGGACAGGGTCCGGAGCAGTACTTC. Its translation is CASSIPGQGPEQYF. The full variable domain, with the rest looked up from reference TRBV19 and TRBJ2-7, is DGGITQSPKYLFRKEGQNVTLSCEQNLNHDAMYWYRQDPGQGLRLIYYSQIVNDFQKGDIAEGYSVSREKKESFPLTVTSAQKNPTAFYLCASSIPGQGPEQYFGPGTRLTVT.

The V call is TRBV5-4, the J call TRBJ2-5; 12 bases match TRBD2. CDR1 and CDR2 from the germline V gene are SGHNT and YYREEE (reference sequence). The CDR3 has 17 residues. The junction had 7 bases not matched to a gene; V was cut back by 0 bases and J by 4 bases. This CDR3 reads CASSLGGLAGGIETQYF. In DNA, the CDR3 is TGTGCCAGCAGCTTGGGAGGTCTAGCGGGGGGGATAGAGACCCAGTACTTC.

The rearrangement links TRBV10-3 to TRBJ2-7; 10 nucleotides line up with TRBD2. CDR1 ENHRY and CDR2 SYGVKD come from the germline V gene. V was clipped by 8 bases and J by 4 bases; unmatched bases: 11. The CDR3 runs to 15 residues. CDR3 in amino acids: CAIGAPGTSEYEQYF. The DNA of the CDR3 is TGTGCCATCGGAGCCCCCGGGACTAGCGAGTACGAGCAGTACTTC.

The V gene is TRBV6-4, the J gene TRBJ2-1; TRBD2 matches 7 bases. V trimming: 8 bases; J trimming: 8 bases; junction bases outside the gene matches: 6. Germline V gene data show CDR1 as MRHNA and CDR2 as SNTAGT. The CDR3 extends over 12 amino acids. The CDR3 sequence is CASHGREYEQFF. The CDR3 DNA reads as TGTGCCAGCCATGGGCGGGAGTATGAGCAGTTCTTC.

This clone has only one observation. V is TRBV5-1 and J is TRBJ2-7; weak D call: TRBD1 (6 bases). Germline values: CDR1 SGHRS, CDR2 YFSETQ. Trimming took 4 bases from V and 6 from J, leaving 23 bases between them. This CDR3 is built from 16 residues. DNA for the CDR3: TGCGCCAGCAGCCGCACTCCTTCCTGGCAGGGGCCCGAGCAGTACTTC. It is translated as CASSRTPSWQGPEQYF.

The V call is TRBV9, the J call TRBJ1-2, with 7 bases identical to TRBD1. With V trimmed by 0 bases and J by 8 bases, 10 bases remained unmatched. Germline V CDR1 and CDR2: SGDLS, YYNGEE. The CDR3 contains 15 residues. Here the CDR3 reads CASSVVPGQPVGYTF. In DNA, the CDR3 is TGTGCCAGCAGCGTAGTCCCGGGACAGCCGGTGGGCTACACCTTC.

Points on this clone: At the DNA level, this CDR3 is encoded by other sequences in the same sample as well. The chain employs TRBV30 and TRBJ1-3; D is undetermined. Germline CDR1 reads GTSNPN; CDR2 reads SVGIG (reference sequence). CDR3 length equals 15 residues. Trimming shortened V by 0 bases and J by 0 bases, and 9 bases separated the two germline ends. In DNA form, the CDR3 reads TGTGCCTGGAGTGTACGAGGGAGCTCTGGAAACACCATATATTTT. It specifies CAWSVRGSSGNTIYF. Filled out from reference TRBV30 and TRBJ1-3, the complete variable domain reads SQTIHQWPATLVQPVGSPLSLECTVEGTSNPNLYWYRQAAGRGLQLLFYSVGIGQISSEVPQNLSASRPQDRQFILSSKKLLLSDSGFYLCAWSVRGSSGNTIYFGEGSWLTVV.

V gene TRBV4-3 combines with J gene TRBJ1-1; maybe TRBD1 (5 bases). V lost 4 bases and J 4 bases, leaving 16 bases between the germline ends. This CDR3 spans 15 amino acids. Germline V gene data show CDR1 as LGHNA and CDR2 as YSLEER. The CDR3 sequence: CASSLQGTQATEAFF. The CDR3 DNA sequence: TGCGCCAGCAGCCTTCAAGGGACCCAGGCCACTGAAGCTTTCTTT.

With regard to this clone: Its ends do not fully match the called genes, so a read error is possible. The CDR3 DNA reads TGCGCCAGCAGCTTGGGGTCGCTAATGGACAGTAAGGATTTT. Protein sequence: CASSLGSLMDSKDF. The chain links TRBV5-1 to TRBJ1-3; D possibly corresponds to TRBD1 (6 bases). The CDR3 extends over 14 amino acids. Per germline, CDR1 SGHRS and CDR2 YFSETQ.

The V gene is TRBV27, the J gene TRBJ2-7; 7 bases map to TRBD2. The trim removed 3 bases at V and 0 bases at J, leaving 5 bases unmatched. The length of the CDR3 is 15 residues. Germline CDR1 reads MNHEY; CDR2 reads SMNVEV (reference sequence). The CDR3 region is CASSFNGEGSYEQYF. The CDR3 DNA is TGTGCCAGCAGTTTCAATGGGGAGGGCTCCTACGAGCAGTACTTC.

The genes are TRBV5-1 and TRBJ2-1; D unresolved. The V and J ends lost 7 bases and 4 bases respectively, with 18 bases between them. This CDR3 is built from 15 residues. Germline V gene data show CDR1 as SGHRS and CDR2 as YFSETQ. The CDR3 protein is CASSGVGKGYNEQFF. CDR3 nucleotide sequence: TGCGCCAGCTCCGGTGTAGGGAAAGGTTACAATGAGCAGTTCTTC.

The V gene is TRBV7-9, the J gene TRBJ1-3; tentative D call: TRBD1 (5 bases). The CDR3 is 17 residues long. CDR1 and CDR2 from the germline V gene are SEHNR and FQNEAQ (reference sequence). Deletions cut 1 base from V and 0 bases from J, with 13 bases between. In DNA, the CDR3 is TGTGCCAGCAGCTTAGGGGACGGACGCCTCTCTGGAAACACCATATATTTT. Encoded protein: CASSLGDGRLSGNTIYF.

V usage is TRBV7-2 and J usage is TRBJ1-5, with TRBD1 matching 10 bases. CDR1 and CDR2 (germline): SGHTA, FQGNSA. This CDR3 is built from 16 residues. J gave up 4 bases and V 1 base, and 4 bases lay outside the gene matches. The CDR3, as DNA: TGTGCCAGCAGCTTAGTCCGACAGGGGGCGAATCAGCCCCAGCATTTT. Protein: CASSLVRQGANQPQHF.

The V and J genes are TRBV5-1 and TRBJ2-7; maybe TRBD2 (5 bases). CDR1 is SGHRS and CDR2 is YFSETQ in the germline V gene. Trimming removed 0 bases from V and 2 bases from J, with 15 bases in between. The CDR3 has 16 amino acids. CDR3 nucleotide sequence: TGCGCCAGCAGCTTGGTAACCGGGATGAGGGCCTACGAGCAGTACTTC. Amino acids: CASSLVTGMRAYEQYF.

The V gene is TRBV28, the J gene TRBJ1-2, with unresolved D. CDR3 length: 11 amino acids. The ends were cut back, 6 bases at V and 5 bases at J, with 7 bases in the middle. Per germline, CDR1 MDHEN and CDR2 SYDVKM. The CDR3, as DNA: TGTGCCAGCAGCCCCCAGTATGGCTACACCTTC. Residues: CASSPQYGYTF.

The chain joins TRBV6-1 to TRBJ2-5, with D unclear. Germline lookup yields CDR1 MNHNS and CDR2 SASEGT. V dropped 6 bases and J dropped 4 bases, with 12 bases sitting between them. This CDR3 comprises 13 residues. CDR3 region: CASSVQERETQYF. The CDR3 DNA sequence: TGTGCCAGCAGCGTTCAGGAACGAGAGACCCAGTACTTC.

The CDR3 DNA reads as TGTGCCAGCAGCTCACGAGAGGACAGGGCTGAAAAACTGTTTTTT. Translating gives CASSSREDRAEKLFF. This chain uses TRBV7-9 with TRBJ1-4; TRBD1 aligns across 8 bases. V trimming: 4 bases; J trimming: 7 bases; junction bases outside the gene matches: 8. The CDR3 has 15 residues. CDR1 and CDR2 from the germline V gene are SEHNR and FQNEAQ (reference sequence).

The V gene is TRBV7-2, the J gene TRBJ1-2; the match to TRBD1 covers 11 bases. This CDR3 contains 15 residues. Germline CDR1 reads SGHTA; CDR2 reads FQGNSA. V was pared by 5 bases and J by 4 bases, with 6 bases of the junction left unmatched. In DNA, the CDR3 is TGTGCCAGCAGCCTCCCGGGACAGGGGGTCTATGGCTACACCTTC. It codes for CASSLPGQGVYGYTF.

V and J are TRBV18 and TRBJ2-6; D ambiguous. Germline loops: CDR1 KGHSH, CDR2 LQKENI. V lost 4 bases and J 3 bases, leaving 10 bases between the germline ends. The CDR3 spans 15 residues. In DNA, the CDR3 is TGTGCCAGCTCACTCCCCGGTGGTGGGGCCAACGTCCTGACTTTC. Its protein product is CASSLPGGGANVLTF.

CDR3 sequence reads: CASSLTGDGWTDTQYF. Written as DNA, the CDR3 is TGCGCCAGCAGCCTGACAGGGGATGGATGGACAGATACGCAGTATTTT. The chain is built from TRBV5-1 and TRBJ2-3; TRBD1 agrees at 8 bases. The junction had 10 bases not matched to a gene; V was cut back by 4 bases and J by 3 bases. The CDR3 has 16 amino acids. From germline, CDR1 is SGHRS and CDR2 YFSETQ.

The V call is TRBV5-1, the J call TRBJ2-3; 7 bases agree with TRBD1. Germline V gene sequence: CDR1 SGHRS, CDR2 YFSETQ. Unmatched junction bases numbered 10, after V lost 2 bases and J lost 4 bases. The CDR3 loop spans 16 amino acids. The chain's CDR3 is CASSLIQGLRADTQYF. In DNA form, the CDR3 reads TGCGCCAGCAGCTTAATACAGGGGCTGAGGGCAGATACGCAGTATTTT.

The chain employs TRBV7-9 and TRBJ2-3; TRBD1 matches at 7 bases. CDR3 length: 14 amino acids. The V and J ends lost 4 bases and 3 bases, in that order; junction bases with no gene match: 4. Germline V gives CDR1 SEHNR, CDR2 FQNEAQ (reference sequence). The chain's CDR3 is CASSSTGATDTQYF. The CDR3 nucleotides read TGTGCCAGCAGCTCAACAGGGGCGACAGATACGCAGTATTTT.

DNA of the CDR3: TGTGCCAGTAGGACGACAGGTAGCTCTGGAAACACCATATATTTT. Its translation is CASRTTGSSGNTIYF. The chain has TRBV19 and TRBJ1-3; D may be TRBD1 (6 bases). CDR3 length: 15 residues. The germline V gene has CDR1 LNHDA and CDR2 SQIVND (reference sequence). V was clipped by 6 bases and J by 0 bases, with 12 bases between them.